Reported below is one T cell receptor beta chain. What it recognizes is unknown. The sample originates from a study of monozygotic twins with inflammatory bowel disease. TCRdb derives one entry per CDR3 protein from the 5' RACE reads, leaving out DNA. There are about 380,000 distinct CDR3 sequences in the sample, with approximately 2.4% held by the top ten. From germline, CDR1 is SGHTA and CDR2 FQGNSA. This CDR3 has 14 amino acids. Notes on the study in general: IBD patients shared fewer clonotypes with other individuals than healthy twins, especially patients with disease activity signs.

Sequenced sample: blood. This chain joins TRBV7-2 and TRBJ1-1; the D call of TRBD1 rests on TCRdb alone, since no DNA is present to check it. This receptor was identified in a human donor with ulcerative colitis or Crohn's disease, or a healthy co-twin of an affected twin (not recorded which). CDR3 sequence: CASSPTGANTEAFF.